This T cell receptor beta chain was sequenced for a study of blood T cell repertoires in COVID-19 (dated by TCRdb to about 2020). Background on the whole study: Samples covering the acute and convalescent phases of COVID-19 were provided by collaborators in the United States, Italy and Spain. The prospective study material was composed of cDNA or gDNA derived from T cells, B-cell-depleted T cells, or PBMCs. Subjects who had been exposed to COVID-19, were actively infected with it, or had recovered from it provided the deeply sampled blood TCRbeta repertoires that made up the dataset. The repertoires were released in a freely available public database meant as a resource for research on the immune response to SARS-CoV-2. The samples were drawn from the first 160 participants of the ongoing ImmuneRACE study and from some 1,300 subjects provided by 6 global collaborators. Sample metadata almost always included a de-identified subject ID, COVID-19 status, age in years and sex. Where available, HLA class I and class II types were obtained from metadata supplied by the sample provider rather than from assay-based typing. Findings and caveats that apply to the study as a whole: Clinical and demographic metadata were provided uncurated, with the amount varying by source and participant.

In the prospective study, participants were about 18 to 100 years old, resided in 20 to 30 geographic areas of the United States, and were enrolled through a virtual design. In the prospective study, participants were assigned to cohorts based on the clinical history participants reported in a screening survey and a study questionnaire. Each participant in the prospective study had whole blood, serum and a nasopharyngeal or oropharyngeal swab collected by mobile phlebotomists. Over a roughly 2-month period, participants in the prospective study had the option of providing additional blood draws and questionnaires. Before DNA extraction, prospective study blood samples were shipped either frozen or at room temperature. Worth noting for this clone: Its cognate antigen has yet to be identified. Base qualities are not recorded, but no much larger clone differs from it by a single base.

CDR1 and CDR2 were assigned from the germline V gene as KGHSH and LQKENI. Including cysteine and phenylalanine, the CDR3 has 17 amino acids. Solely the CDR3 DNA is kept, with 51 bases framed from the first base. V loses 0 bases at its end and J loses 5 bases; junction bases beyond the gene matches: 7. The immunoSEQ Assay, a bias-controlled multiplex PCR, was used to amplify TCRbeta CDR3 regions from genomic DNA. As for the original processing: Within the assay, amplification of reference gene primers was used to estimate how many nucleated cells each sample contained. To quantify the absolute abundance of each unique TCRbeta CDR3 rearrangement, sequence reads were collapsed and filtered. For each sample, productive Simpson clonality was calculated as the square root of Simpson's diversity index across productive rearrangements. Not all clones reach the TCRdb copy of this immuneACCESS table, which keeps in-frame sequences only. Checked studies attribute under half of the gap to unresolved V genes and leave the rest unexplained. V and J calls and clone size are copied from that table; D and trimming were computed from the DNA. The table for this sample lists 150,000 or so clones; approximately 90% of them were counted only once. 1.2% of the sample is held by the ten biggest clonotypes.

The rearranged chain carries TRBV18 and TRBJ2-7; 13 central nucleotides agree with TRBD2. This clonotype originated in a woman aged 25 to 39 with acute COVID-19. Sequenced: PBMCs or T cells enriched from blood (not recorded which). The CDR3 is CASSPPTSGRAGHEQYF. The DNA is TGTGCCAGCTCACCACCCACTAGCGGGAGGGCCGGCCACGAGCAGTACTTC.